The T cell receptor beta chain described here comes from a study of blood T cell repertoires in COVID-19. Trimming cost V 1 base and J 0 bases, with 10 bases left between them. In germline, CDR1 is MNHNS, CDR2 SASEGT. The CDR3 sequence is 16 residues long. Data came from immunoSEQ multiplex PCR; TCRdb stores just in-frame clones and leaves some out. The data contain fewer than 250,000 clones, around four fifths of them singletons. The study recruited exposed participants who had met a COVID-19 case within 2 weeks before entry. This chain joins TRBV6-1 and TRBJ2-1; D remains ambiguous. The clonotype was recovered from a woman aged 35 to 49 who had been exposed to COVID-19. The source material was PBMCs or T cells enriched from blood (not recorded which). CDR3 in amino acids: CASSEDYRSSYNEQFF. The DNA of the CDR3 is TGTGCCAGCAGTGAAGACTATCGGAGCTCCTACAATGAGCAGTTCTTC.